The 20 T cell receptor beta chains reported below all come from one sample, sequenced in a study of T cell repertoires in cytomegalovirus infection. Antigens of these TCRs are unknown. TCRdb passed the reads through MiXCR, listing each CDR3 protein once. The profile shows some 920,000 distinct CDR3 sequences, approximately 33% of them singletons. This specimen was cultured CD8+ T cells from PBMCs, taken from culture after CMV antigen stimulation. The source is a human donor in good health (CMV status not recorded). Some clones in this sample may be carry-over from other donors' samples.

The chain uses TRBV27 and TRBJ2-7; 8 bases map to TRBD1. Trimming at V came to 8 bases and at J to 2 bases, leaving 11 bases not matched to a gene. The V gene's germline CDR1 is MNHEY and CDR2 SMNVEV (reference sequence). CDR3 length: 15 amino acids. CDR3 DNA sequence: TGTGCCAGCGGACCGAGGACAGGGATACCCTACGAGCAGTACTTC. Its translation: CASGPRTGIPYEQYF.

This clonotype was counted between two and nine times. The chain carries TRBV6-4 and TRBJ2-5; TRBD1 aligns across 9 bases. Germline V lookup: CDR1 MRHNA, CDR2 SNTAGT. Trimming took 6 bases from V and 1 from J; bases not matched to a gene: 9. The CDR3 contains 16 residues. The CDR3 DNA is TGTGCCAGCAGCGTCAAAGACAGGGGGGTCCAAGAGACCCAGTACTTC. Protein sequence: CASSVKDRGVQETQYF.

The V call is TRBV19, the J call TRBJ2-2; D unresolved. V was clipped by 7 bases and J by 4 bases, with 10 bases between them. The V gene's germline CDR1 is LNHDA and CDR2 SQIVND (reference sequence). This CDR3 has 13 amino acids. CDR3: CASMKASTGELFF. In nucleotides, the CDR3 is TGTGCCAGTATGAAGGCCAGCACCGGGGAGCTGTTTTTT.

This chain joins TRBV6-5 and TRBJ2-5; a weak D match, TRBD1 (5 bases). Germline V gene sequence: CDR1 MNHEY, CDR2 SVGAGI. V shed 6 bases and J shed 4 bases, with 12 bases lying between them. This CDR3 spans 13 amino acids. The CDR3 loop is CASRPGWRETQYF. DNA of the CDR3: TGTGCCAGCAGGCCAGGGTGGAGAGAGACCCAGTACTTC.

The sample holds a few counts of this clonotype. This chain uses TRBV6-1 with TRBJ1-2, with 9 nucleotides matching TRBD1. Trimming cost V 4 bases and J 4 bases; bases outside gene matches: 10. This CDR3 spans 16 amino acids. The V gene's germline CDR1 is MNHNS and CDR2 SASEGT. In DNA, the CDR3 is TGTGCCAGCAGTGGGGACAGGGCCTCCGAGGGCTATGGCTACACCTTC. It specifies CASSGDRASEGYGYTF.

This clonotype was picked up one time. V and J are TRBV4-1 and TRBJ2-7; 8 bases are a match to TRBD1. The CDR3 is 16 amino acids. V was pared by 1 base and J by 2 bases, with 7 bases of the junction left unmatched. Germline V CDR1 and CDR2: MGHRA, YSYEKL. The DNA of the CDR3 is TGCGCCAGCAGCCAAGGGCAACCGGGACAGGCCTACGAGCAGTACTTC. Amino acids: CASSQGQPGQAYEQYF.

This clonotype has at least ten counts. This chain joins TRBV27 and TRBJ2-1; D gene unclear. The germline gives CDR1 MNHEY, CDR2 SMNVEV (reference sequence). Trimming stripped 6 bases from V and 2 bases from J, with 11 bases between. The CDR3 is made up of 14 amino acids. The CDR3 coding sequence is TGTGCCAGCAGCCGGTTGGCTACCTACAATGAGCAGTTCTTC. Amino acids: CASSRLATYNEQFF.

This clonotype turned up a few times. This sequence joins TRBV4-2 and TRBJ2-5, with TRBD1 matching 9 bases. Germline V gene sequence: CDR1 LGHNA, CDR2 YNFKEQ. The CDR3 runs 15 residues. V trimming: 4 bases; J trimming: 5 bases; junction bases outside the gene matches: 8. CDR3 loop: CASSPSRTGEETQYF. In nucleotides, the CDR3 is TGTGCCAGCAGCCCTTCCCGGACAGGGGAGGAGACCCAGTACTTC.

The rearrangement uses TRBV19 and TRBJ1-2, with TRBD1 matching over 9 bases. Germline V gives CDR1 LNHDA, CDR2 SQIVND (reference sequence). Trimming at V came to 10 bases and at J to 5 bases, leaving 8 bases not matched to a gene. CDR3 length: 13 residues. The CDR3 sequence: CATWTGELYGYTF. CDR3 nucleotides: TGTGCCACATGGACAGGGGAATTGTATGGCTACACCTTC.

This clonotype was counted a few times. V usage is TRBV20-1 and J usage is TRBJ2-1; the D gene could be TRBD1 or TRBD2 (5 bases each). Trimming cost V 3 bases and J 2 bases, with 17 bases left between them. The CDR3 consists of 16 residues. CDR1 and CDR2 from the germline V gene are DFQATT and SNEGSKA (reference sequence). Here the CDR3 reads CSARGPRAATYNEQFF. CDR3 DNA sequence: TGCAGTGCTAGGGGACCACGTGCGGCTACCTACAATGAGCAGTTCTTC.

This clonotype was detected ten times or more. The chain joins TRBV28 to TRBJ2-3, with TRBD2 as a possible D gene (6 bases). The CDR3 is 17 amino acids. The V end lost 1 base, the J end lost 2 bases, and 16 bases lay between the germline ends. Germline CDR1 and CDR2: MDHEN and SYDVKM. The CDR3 region has the DNA TGTGCCAGCAGTTTATACCAGGGCGGGGCATACACAGATACGCAGTATTTT. This encodes CASSLYQGGAYTDTQYF. Full variable domain (rest looked up from reference TRBV28 and TRBJ2-3): DVKVTQSSRYLVKRTGEKVFLECVQDMDHENMFWYRQDPGLGLRLIYFSYDVKMKEKGDIPEGYSVSREKKERFSLILESASTNQTSMYLCASSLYQGGAYTDTQYFGPGTRLTVL.

Only a few counts were recorded for this clonotype. The J gene is TRBJ2-1, the V gene TRBV6-5; D unresolved. CDR1 is MNHEY and CDR2 is SVGAGI in the germline V gene. V lost 0 bases and J lost 2, with 5 bases in between. The CDR3 has 14 residues. For the CDR3, the DNA is TGTGCCAGCAGTTACTCTCGGACCTACAATGAGCAGTTCTTC. The encoded protein is CASSYSRTYNEQFF.

This clonotype was recorded at least ten times. The genes are TRBV24-1 and TRBJ1-2, with 9 bases aligning to TRBD1. The V and J ends lost 2 bases and 6 bases, in that order; junction bases with no gene match: 3. Germline V gene data show CDR1 as KGHDR and CDR2 as SFDVKD. CDR3 length: 14 amino acids. This CDR3 is CATSDWTGADGYTF. CDR3 in DNA: TGTGCCACCAGTGATTGGACAGGGGCGGATGGCTACACCTTC.

This clonotype was seen only a few times. The rearrangement uses TRBV6-2 or TRBV6-3 and TRBJ1-1; TRBD1 matches 9 bases. Per germline, CDR1 MNHEY and CDR2 SVGEGT. J gave up 5 bases and V 2 bases, and 6 bases lay outside the gene matches. The CDR3 has 15 residues. CDR3 protein: CASSYPPDRGTEAFF. In nucleotides, the CDR3 is TGTGCCAGCAGTTACCCTCCGGACAGGGGAACTGAAGCTTTCTTT.

This clonotype was detected ten times or more. The chain is built from TRBV7-8 and TRBJ2-5, with TRBD2 matching 8 bases. The germline CDR1 and CDR2 sequences are SGHVS and FQNEAQ. The V segment lost 0 bases and the J segment 2 bases; nucleotides outside the gene matches: 5. The CDR3 runs to 16 residues. This chain's CDR3 is CASSLAPRGGQETQYF. The DNA for the CDR3 is TGTGCCAGCAGCTTAGCCCCCCGGGGGGGACAAGAGACCCAGTACTTC.

The chain couples TRBV19 to TRBJ2-5; the D gene could be TRBD1 or TRBD2 (6 bases each). Trimming took 6 bases from V and 5 from J, leaving 13 bases between them. CDR3 length: 13 residues. In germline, CDR1 is LNHDA, CDR2 SQIVND (reference sequence). CDR3 nucleotides: TGTGCCAGTAGCCACCGGGGGCGGGAGACCCAGTACTTC. Translated: CASSHRGRETQYF.

This clonotype showed up just a few times. In DNA form, the CDR3 reads TGTGCCAGCAGTTTAACCCGGGGACAGGGGAGAAAAGCTGAAGCTTTCTTT. The encoded protein is CASSLTRGQGRKAEAFF. The gene calls are TRBV12-3 or TRBV12-4 and TRBJ1-1, with 10 bases aligning to TRBD1. The CDR3 is 17 amino acids. The J segment lost 6 bases and the V segment lost 2 bases, leaving 12 bases of the junction unmatched.

This clonotype was counted ten times or more. The V and J genes are TRBV7-6 and TRBJ2-1, with D tentatively TRBD1 (5 bases). V was trimmed by 2 bases and J by 6 bases, leaving 14 bases between them. CDR1 and CDR2 (germline): SGHVS, FNYEAQ. There are 15 residues in the CDR3. The CDR3 reads CASSLTGQGLNEQFF. As DNA, the CDR3 is TGTGCCAGCAGCTTAACAGGCCAGGGCCTCAATGAGCAGTTCTTC.

Many counts were recorded for this clonotype. The genes are TRBV7-2 and TRBJ2-7; D is unclear. Looked up from germline, CDR1 is SGHTA and CDR2 is FQGNSA. V lost 8 bases to trimming and J lost 4 bases, with 18 bases between them. The CDR3 consists of 14 residues. The CDR3 coding sequence is TGTGCCAGCCGCCCGATGGGGAAATCGTACGAGCAGTACGTC. Its translation is CASRPMGKSYEQYV.

This clonotype was seen only a few times. J is TRBJ1-1 and V is TRBV9; perhaps TRBD1 as D (6 bases). The CDR3 runs 14 residues. V shed 3 bases and J shed 1 base, with 10 bases lying between them. Germline values: CDR1 SGDLS, CDR2 YYNGEE. The CDR3 bases are TGTGCCAGCAGCGGAAGCAGGGGGAACACTGAAGCTTTCTTT. It encodes CASSGSRGNTEAFF. Variable domain in full (rest from reference TRBV9 and TRBJ1-1): DSGVTQTPKHLITATGQRVTLRCSPRSGDLSVYWYQQSLDQGLQFLIQYYNGEERAKGNILERFSAQQFPDLHSELNLSSLELGDSALYFCASSGSRGNTEAFFGQGTRLTVV.